This passage covers 4 T cell receptor beta chains from one sample sequenced in a study of T cell responses to AZD1222 COVID-19 vaccine. Assay: immunoSEQ multiplex PCR; the TCRdb copy retains only in-frame clones and omits some. The table includes about 120,000 clones, under 95% detected once. Sequences were derived from peripheral blood, sampled 28 days after the second AZD1222 dose. Source of these receptors: an adult who received the AZD1222 COVID-19 vaccine.

This clone was seen a handful of times. The chain joins TRBV10-3 to TRBJ1-2; 9 positions agree with TRBD1. CDR1 ENHRY and CDR2 SYGVKD come from the germline V gene. Trimming at V came to 3 bases and at J to 5 bases, leaving 4 bases not matched to a gene. The CDR3 extends over 14 amino acids. The CDR3 loop reads CAISDQGQGYGYTF. The CDR3 coding sequence is TGTGCCATCAGTGACCAGGGACAGGGTTATGGCTACACCTTC.

This sequence joins TRBV5-1 and TRBJ2-7, with TRBD2 identical over 7 bases. The CDR3 contains 15 residues. Germline lookup yields CDR1 SGHRS and CDR2 YFSETQ. After removal of 0 bases from V and 3 bases from J, the junction contained 6 bases not matched to a gene. CDR3 DNA: TGCGCCAGCAGCTTGGCCCTGGCTAGCGGCTACGAGCAGTACTTC. Translation: CASSLALASGYEQYF.

A remark on this clone: The same CDR3 arises from other DNA sequences in this sample as well. The chain joins TRBV7-2 to TRBJ2-3; D possibly corresponds to TRBD2 (6 bases). From germline, CDR1 is SGHTA and CDR2 FQGNSA. Between the trimmed V and J ends, which lost 1 base and 4 bases, there was a span of 9 bases. The CDR3 is 14 amino acids. In DNA, the CDR3 is TGTGCCAGCAGCTTAGGCCCGGGGGCAGATACGCAGTATTTT. This encodes CASSLGPGADTQYF.

V and J are TRBV7-2 and TRBJ1-6; 7 nucleotides agree with TRBD1. V dropped 5 bases and J dropped 1; count of bases not matched to a gene: 5. There are 16 residues in the CDR3. Germline CDR1 and CDR2: SGHTA and FQGNSA. CDR3 sequence (DNA): TGTGCCAGCAGCCAGCACAGGGGTTCCTATAATTCACCCCTCCACTTT. Protein product: CASSQHRGSYNSPLHF.